The rows below give T cell receptor beta chains drawn from one sample of a study of T cell responses to AZD1222 COVID-19 vaccine. The method was immunoSEQ multiplex PCR; TCRdb's version includes in-frame clones alone and lacks a portion of them. The sample has tens of thousands of clones; more than 90% are singletons. Sequences were derived from peripheral blood, sampled on day 0 of AZD1222 vaccination. These receptor sequences come from an adult in good health. CDR3s include the opening cysteine and the closing phenylalanine or tryptophan. D genes are given only for firm matches. A row's size may be missing; if present it is once, few, many or a size class.

CASRKGVYGYTF	TGTGCCAGCAGAAAGGGGGTCTATGGCTACACCTTC	-	-	TRBJ1-2	TRBV9
CASSHQTGVLTDTQYF	TGCGCCAGCAGCCACCAGACAGGGGTGCTCACAGATACGCAGTATTTT	TRBD1	-	TRBJ2-3	TRBV4-1
CASSPPGVPYEQYF	TGTGCCAGCTCACCACCCGGGGTGCCCTACGAGCAGTACTTC	-	once	TRBJ2-7	TRBV18
CASSVGTGPNEKLFF	TGTGCCAGCAGCGTAGGGACAGGACCTAATGAAAAACTGTTTTTT	TRBD1	-	TRBJ1-4	TRBV5-4
CASSPGRPTNEKLFF	TGTGCCAGCAGCCCAGGGAGACCAACTAATGAAAAACTGTTTTTT	-	few	TRBJ1-4	TRBV7-9
CASSPARGLGYTF	TGTGCCAGCAGTCCTGCCAGGGGCCTTGGCTACACCTTC	-	-	TRBJ1-2	TRBV12-3/TRBV12-4
CASSIRTGQLSYEQYF	TGTGCCAGCAGCATCCGGACAGGCCAGCTATCCTACGAGCAGTACTTC	TRBD1	-	TRBJ2-7	TRBV5-7
CASSHRQGFQETQYF	TGTGCCAGCAGCCACAGACAGGGGTTTCAAGAGACCCAGTACTTC	TRBD1	-	TRBJ2-5	TRBV3-1/TRBV3-2
CASSESGQAYEQYF	TGCGCCAGCAGTGAGTCAGGCCAGGCCTACGAGCAGTACTTC	-	-	TRBJ2-7	TRBV10-1
CASSQDSGNFDEQYF	TGTGCCAGCAGCCAAGATTCAGGGAATTTCGACGAGCAGTACTTC	-	-	TRBJ2-7	TRBV3-1/TRBV3-2
CASSPVGGHYYEQYF	TGCGCCAGCAGCCCAGTGGGGGGCCACTACTACGAGCAGTACTTC	-	-	TRBJ2-7	TRBV4-1
CASSIALNTEAFF	TGTGCCAGTAGTATAGCTTTGAACACTGAAGCTTTCTTT	-	-	TRBJ1-1	TRBV19
CASSTQGTNEKLFF	TGTGCCAGCAGTACCCAGGGAACTAATGAAAAACTGTTTTTT	-	-	TRBJ1-4	TRBV6-5
CASSSNHWLTGANVLTF	TGTGCCAGCAGCTCGAACCACTGGCTTACTGGGGCCAACGTCCTGACTTTC	-	-	TRBJ2-6	TRBV11-2
CASSVTLGHGYTF	TGTGCCAGCAGTGTGACGCTAGGGCATGGCTACACCTTC	-	-	TRBJ1-2	TRBV2
CASSEGFTGELFF	TGTGCCAGCAGCGAAGGGTTCACCGGGGAGCTGTTTTTT	-	-	TRBJ2-2	TRBV28
CASSLDGYEQYF	TGTGCCAGCTCACTCGACGGCTACGAGCAGTACTTC	-	once	TRBJ2-7	TRBV18
CASSGGLGRTDTQYF	TGTGCCAGTAGTGGGGGACTAGGGAGGACAGATACGCAGTATTTT	TRBD2	-	TRBJ2-3	TRBV19
CASSLGAASNQPQHF	TGTGCCAGCAGTCTAGGGGCAGCTAGCAATCAGCCCCAGCATTTT	-	once	TRBJ1-5	TRBV2
CASRTGQGADTIYF	TGTGCCAGCAGGACAGGACAGGGGGCAGACACCATATATTTT	TRBD1	-	TRBJ1-3	TRBV2
CASSLIAGSEQFF	TGTGCCAGCAGCTTAATCGCAGGGTCGGAGCAGTTCTTC	-	-	TRBJ2-1	TRBV11-2
CASSIDRWGMSTGELFF	TGTGCCAGTAGTATAGATCGGTGGGGGATGAGCACCGGGGAGCTGTTTTTT	-	-	TRBJ2-2	TRBV19
CASSPGLGGAFSGANVLTF	TGTGCCAGCAGCCCCGGTCTGGGGGGAGCTTTCTCTGGGGCCAACGTCCTGACTTTC	-	-	TRBJ2-6	TRBV3-1/TRBV3-2
CASSPRAIGAGELFF	TGTGCCAGCAGCCCCCGGGCCATAGGGGCCGGGGAGCTGTTTTTT	-	-	TRBJ2-2	TRBV7-3
CASSVGGRTNEKLFF	TGTGCCAGCAGCGTAGGAGGACGGACTAATGAAAAACTGTTTTTT	-	-	TRBJ1-4	TRBV9
CASSRARTEAFF	TGTGCCAGCAGCAGGGCCAGGACTGAAGCTTTCTTT	-	-	TRBJ1-1	TRBV6-5
CASSFSLGFGQPQHF	TGTGCCAGCAGTTTTTCTCTAGGGTTCGGTCAGCCCCAGCATTTT	-	few	TRBJ1-5	TRBV27
CASMKGAPGTEAFF	TGCGCCAGCATGAAGGGGGCGCCGGGCACTGAAGCTTTCTTT	TRBD1	-	TRBJ1-1	TRBV10-2
CASSRSGLYQETQYF	TGTGCCAGTAGCCGGTCAGGGTTATACCAAGAGACCCAGTACTTC	-	-	TRBJ2-5	TRBV19
CASSPKDTQYF	TGTGCCAGCTCACCGAAAGATACGCAGTATTTT	-	-	TRBJ2-3	TRBV18
CASSPQMNTEAFF	TGTGCCAGCAGCCCCCAAATGAACACTGAAGCTTTCTTT	-	-	TRBJ1-1	TRBV6-4
CASSTTGSTEAFF	TGTGCCAGCAGCACGACAGGGAGCACTGAAGCTTTCTTT	TRBD1	-	TRBJ1-1	TRBV7-9
CASSDPGGAGVYEQYF	TGTGCCAGCAGTGACCCGGGGGGGGCAGGGGTGTACGAGCAGTACTTC	TRBD2	-	TRBJ2-7	TRBV2
CASSLGPNQPQHF	TGTGCCAGCAGCCTAGGTCCAAATCAGCCCCAGCATTTT	-	-	TRBJ1-5	TRBV7-3
CASSSGQVQNTEAFF	TGTGCCAGTAGTAGCGGACAGGTGCAGAACACTGAAGCTTTCTTT	TRBD1	-	TRBJ1-1	TRBV19
CASSFSRGYEQYF	TGTGCCAGCAGTTTTAGCCGGGGCTACGAGCAGTACTTC	-	-	TRBJ2-7	TRBV27
CATSTGPQTEAFF	TGTGCCACCAGCACCGGGCCTCAGACTGAAGCTTTCTTT	-	-	TRBJ1-1	TRBV15
CAWSVQGPDTQYF	TGTGCCTGGAGTGTACAGGGCCCCGATACGCAGTATTTT	-	-	TRBJ2-3	TRBV30
CASSGGLEKLFF	TGTGCCAGCTCCGGGGGCCTTGAAAAACTGTTTTTT	-	-	TRBJ1-4	TRBV28
CASSFTQGHQPQHF	TGTGCCAGCAGTTTTACCCAGGGCCATCAGCCCCAGCATTTT	-	-	TRBJ1-5	TRBV28
CASSLTGNHNSPLHF	TGCGCCAGCAGCTTGACCGGGAATCATAATTCACCCCTCCACTTT	-	-	TRBJ1-6	TRBV5-1
CASSGQGGHTEAFF	TGTGCCAGTAGCGGACAGGGAGGTCACACTGAAGCTTTCTTT	TRBD1	-	TRBJ1-1	TRBV19
CASSYSTGWPLHF	TGTGCCAGCAGTTACTCGACGGGGTGGCCCCTCCACTTT	-	-	TRBJ1-6	TRBV6-5
CASSEGGYNSPLHF	TGCGCCAGCAGTGAGGGCGGCTATAATTCACCCCTCCACTTT	-	-	TRBJ1-6	TRBV10-1
CASSVGTGYGYTF	TGTGCCAGCAGCGTAGGGACGGGATATGGCTACACCTTC	-	-	TRBJ1-2	TRBV9
CASNDSPYGYTF	TGTGCCAGCAACGACAGCCCCTATGGCTACACCTTC	-	few	TRBJ1-2	TRBV19
CASGEEAFF	TGTGCCAGCGGCGAGGAAGCTTTCTTT	-	-	TRBJ1-1	TRBV25-1
CASSSGATRGTEAFF	TGTGCCAGCAGCTCAGGGGCGACCCGGGGGACTGAAGCTTTCTTT	-	-	TRBJ1-1	TRBV5-8
CASSTTPGRSSYEQYF	TGTGCCAGTAGTACCACGCCGGGACGGAGCTCCTACGAGCAGTACTTC	-	once	TRBJ2-7	TRBV19
CASRNWGSTDTQYF	TGTGCCAGCAGGAATTGGGGAAGCACAGATACGCAGTATTTT	-	-	TRBJ2-3	TRBV27
CATSRSNTINNSPLHF	TGTGCCACCAGCAGGTCCAACACGATAAATAATTCACCCCTCCACTTT	-	-	TRBJ1-6	TRBV15